Listed here are 8 T cell receptor beta chains from one sample, sequenced in a study of regulatory T cells in long-lasting Graves disease. Described time point: newly diagnosed GD, antithyroid drugs for less than 3 months. Isolated PBMC RNA provided the starting material for the TCR library. Both iRepertoire HTBI primers and Arm-PCR of CDR3 regions were used to build the TCR beta libraries. MiXCR was run by TCRdb on the multiplex PCR reads, yielding one entry per CDR3 protein. The sample records about 610,000 distinct CDR3 sequences, 15% to 20% being singletons. This sample was also put to use in a study of T cells in Graves' hyperthyroidism and ophthalmopathy.

The material sequenced was peripheral blood mononuclear cells (PBMCs), taken at new diagnosis, from a patient treated with antithyroid drugs. These receptors all come from a man younger than 35 with Graves disease.

This clonotype has just a few counts. This chain uses TRBV7-3 with TRBJ2-1, with 7 bases fitting TRBD2. The CDR3 is made up of 15 amino acids. The trim removed 4 bases at V and 6 bases at J, leaving 9 bases unmatched. Germline lookup yields CDR1 SGHTA and CDR2 FQGTGA. The CDR3 spells CASSSVGGGSNEQFF. CDR3 DNA: TGTGCCAGCAGCTCCGTGGGGGGAGGGTCCAATGAGCAGTTCTTC. Complete variable domain (other parts from reference TRBV7-3 and TRBJ2-1): GAGVSQTPSNKVTEKGKYVELRCDPISGHTALYWYRQSLGQGPEFLIYFQGTGAADDSGLPNDRFFAVRPEGSVSTLKIQRTERGDSAVYLCASSSVGGGSNEQFFGPGTRLTVL.

This clonotype came up many times. CDR3 sequence reads: CASSLDTDTQYF. DNA of the CDR3: TGTGCCAGCAGTTTGGATACAGATACGCAGTATTTT. This chain joins TRBV12-3 or TRBV12-4 and TRBJ2-3; no firm D call. The CDR3 sequence is 12 residues long. The V gene lost 3 bases and the J gene lost 3 bases, with 4 bases spanning the gap.

Only a few counts were recorded for this clonotype. Here the CDR3 DNA reads TGTGCCATCAGCCCCCAGCAGGGGAACTATGGCTACACCTTC. It specifies CAISPQQGNYGYTF. V usage is TRBV10-3 and J usage is TRBJ1-2; D might be TRBD1 (6 bases). Trimming removed 6 bases at V and 2 bases at J, with 13 bases between. In germline, CDR1 is ENHRY, CDR2 SYGVKD. CDR3 length: 14 amino acids.

This clonotype was seen many times. V usage is TRBV11-2 and J usage is TRBJ2-3; 9 nucleotides match TRBD2. The ends lost 5 bases at V and 2 bases at J; junction bases unmatched: 5. The length of the CDR3 is 15 residues. The germline V gene has CDR1 SGHAT and CDR2 FQNNGV. Here the CDR3 reads CASSPGLASTDTQYF. The CDR3 nucleotides read TGTGCCAGCAGCCCAGGACTAGCGTCCACAGATACGCAGTATTTT.

This clonotype was counted a few times. The V call is TRBV3-1, the J call TRBJ2-1, with D unresolved. Trimming shortened V by 0 bases and J by 5 bases, and 20 bases separated the two germline ends. This CDR3 has 18 residues. CDR1 LGHDT and CDR2 YNNKEL come from the germline V gene (reference sequence). DNA for the CDR3: TGTGCCAGCAGCCAAGATTGGTCATGGCAGAACCAAGACAATGAGCAGTTCTTC. Translated, it gives CASSQDWSWQNQDNEQFF.

The V and J genes are TRBV9 and TRBJ1-2; D is unclear. The CDR3 extends over 14 amino acids. Germline CDR1 SGDLS, CDR2 YYNGEE. V was clipped by 3 bases and J by 7 bases, with 16 bases between them. The CDR3 nucleotides read TGTGCCAGCAGCGCGATGGGTCCGACGGTTGGCTACACCTTC. Translating gives CASSAMGPTVGYTF.

This clonotype turned up a few times. The chain uses TRBV2 and TRBJ2-1, with unresolved D. The CDR3 length is 15 residues. The germline V gene encodes CDR1 SNHLY and CDR2 FYNNEI. V was cut by 1 base and J by 2 bases, with 9 bases left in between. This CDR3 reads CASSEEQITYNEQFF. CDR3 DNA: TGTGCCAGCAGTGAAGAGCAGATTACCTACAATGAGCAGTTCTTC.

This clonotype was seen many times. The chain combines TRBV20-1 with TRBJ1-3; D gene unclear. This CDR3 is built from 14 residues. Germline CDR1 is DFQATT and CDR2 is SNEGSKA (reference sequence). Trimming took 6 bases from V and 3 from J, leaving 15 bases between them. CDR3 sequence: CSAQAREVGNTIYF. DNA of the CDR3: TGCAGTGCGCAAGCGAGAGAAGTTGGAAACACCATATATTTT.